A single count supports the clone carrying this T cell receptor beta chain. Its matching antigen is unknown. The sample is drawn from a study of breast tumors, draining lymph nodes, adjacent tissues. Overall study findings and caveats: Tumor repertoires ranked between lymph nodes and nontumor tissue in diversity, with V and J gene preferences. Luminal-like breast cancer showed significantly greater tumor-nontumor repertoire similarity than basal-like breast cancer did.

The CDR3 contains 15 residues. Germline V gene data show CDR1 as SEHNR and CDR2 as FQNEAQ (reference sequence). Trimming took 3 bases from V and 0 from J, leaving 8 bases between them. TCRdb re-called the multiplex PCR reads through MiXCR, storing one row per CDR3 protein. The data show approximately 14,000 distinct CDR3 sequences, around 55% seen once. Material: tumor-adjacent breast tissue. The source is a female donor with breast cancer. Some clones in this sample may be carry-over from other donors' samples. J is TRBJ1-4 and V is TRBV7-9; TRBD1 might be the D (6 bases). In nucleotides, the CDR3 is TGTGCCAGCAGCTTCAGGGGCTCAACTAATGAAAAACTGTTTTTT. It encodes CASSFRGSTNEKLFF.